The present entry profiles one T cell receptor beta chain with its context. Its antigen is unknown. This entry is derived from a study of T cell responses to AZD1222 COVID-19 vaccine. Findings and limits, study-wide: Females outnumbered males among donors, who were mostly white British; clonal diversity was possibly underestimated. Vaccine-associated CD4 TCRs spanned spike, dominant at 160-218 and 743-854. Two doses of AZD1222 preceded a rise in Spike-specific TCR breadth and depth. Without day 14 samples, only post-peak T cell repertoires were studied.

Measured with immunoSEQ multiplex PCR; TCRdb has only the in-frame clones, and not every one. The sample includes just under 75,000 clones, around three quarters of them seen just once. Trimming took 3 bases from V and 2 from J, leaving 12 bases between them. Germline V gene sequence: CDR1 MDHEN, CDR2 SYDVKM. The CDR3 covers 15 residues. The J gene is TRBJ2-3, the V gene TRBV28; D tentatively reads TRBD1 or TRBD2 (5 bases each). The sequencing used peripheral blood, collected 28 days after the second AZD1222 dose. The receptor was isolated from an adult who received the AZD1222 COVID-19 vaccine. CDR3 in amino acids: CASSFSGQITDTQYF. CDR3 DNA: TGTGCCAGCAGTTTTTCGGGGCAGATCACAGATACGCAGTATTTT.